This is a list of T cell receptor beta chains from one sample in a study of metastatic and nonmetastatic thyroid tumors. TCRdb reassembled clones from the PCR reads with MiXCR. Of about 33,000 clones in the sample, over 15% were seen once. Sequencing was performed on blood. These receptors all come from a male donor with papillary thyroid cancer or a benign thyroid nodule (not recorded which). Some clones in this sample may be carry-over from other donors' samples. CDR3s include the opening cysteine and the closing phenylalanine or tryptophan. A D gene is named only where the DNA matches it firmly. Clone sizes are given selectively: once, few, many, or a class where the clone is expanded.

D gene,V gene,J gene,clone size,CDR3 DNA,CDR3 protein
TRBD1,TRBV4-2,TRBJ2-2,-,TGTGCCAGCAGCCCGTTAGGGGGGCCAGGGACAGGGGTAGGGACCGGGGAGCTGTTTTTT,CASSPLGGPGTGVGTGELFF
-,TRBV5-6,TRBJ1-5,few,TGTGCCAGCGGCCGTGGGGGGGGCAATCAGCCCCAGCATTTT,CASGRGGGNQPQHF
-,TRBV20-1,TRBJ1-4,many,TGCAGTGCTAGAGCGGACTGGGAAAAACTGTTTTTT,CSARADWEKLFF
-,TRBV29-1,TRBJ2-7,many,TGCAGCGTCGGGACTCCAACCTCCCTCTACGAGCAGTACTTC,CSVGTPTSLYEQYF
-,TRBV5-1,TRBJ2-1,many,TGCGCCAGCAGCTTGGCTGGAGTTTACTCCTACAATGAGCAGTTCTTC,CASSLAGVYSYNEQFF
TRBD2,TRBV20-1,TRBJ2-2,many,TGCAGTGCTATAGCCTTAGCGGGAACTTGGGGCGGGGAGCTGTTTTTT,CSAIALAGTWGGELFF
-,TRBV7-2,TRBJ2-7,many,TGTGCCAGCAGCCACGGCTCTTACGAGCAGTACTTC,CASSHGSYEQYF
-,TRBV5-5,TRBJ1-6,many,TGTGCCAGCAGCTCGGACACAGCTAATTCACCCCTCCACTTT,CASSSDTANSPLHF
TRBD2,TRBV20-1,TRBJ2-5,-,TGCAGTGCTAGAGATGCCTCCGATAGGGTAGCGGGGCCTCTTCAAGAGACCCAGTACTTC,CSARDASDRVAGPLQETQYF
-,TRBV3-1,TRBJ2-3,-,TGTGCCAGCGGGGCGGATACGCAGTATTTT,CASGADTQYF